The rows below give T cell receptor beta chains drawn from one sample of a study of Ad26.COV2.S vaccination and SARS-CoV-2 variants. Libraries were prepared by immunoSEQ multiplex PCR; TCRdb keeps only in-frame clonotypes and omits some of them. The table includes some 370,000 clones, roughly 85% detected once. Sequences were derived from peripheral blood, sampled in a trial of Ad26.COV2.S vaccine versus placebo. The receptors were gathered from a person between 18 and 59 years old who received the Ad26.COV2.S COVID-19 vaccine or a placebo. The CDR3 runs from the conserved cysteine through the conserved F or W. The D gene is left open where the match is weak. Part of the rows lack a size; the others show once, few, many or a class for expanded clones.

j_call: TRBJ1-2
d_call: -
v_call: TRBV3-1/TRBV3-2
clone_size: -
cdr3_aa: CASSQRAGDTSRANYGYTF
cdr3_nt: TGTGCCAGCAGCCAGAGAGCGGGGGACACTTCAAGAGCTAACTATGGCTACACCTTC

j_call: TRBJ1-4
d_call: -
v_call: TRBV5-1
clone_size: once
cdr3_aa: CASSLWEKGNEKLFF
cdr3_nt: TGCGCCAGCAGCTTGTGGGAGAAGGGAAATGAAAAACTGTTTTTT

j_call: TRBJ1-6
d_call: TRBD1
v_call: TRBV5-1
clone_size: -
cdr3_aa: CASSLNGQGGSPLHF
cdr3_nt: TGCGCCAGCAGCTTGAATGGACAGGGAGGGTCACCCCTCCACTTT

j_call: TRBJ1-5
d_call: -
v_call: TRBV2
clone_size: -
cdr3_aa: CASSEGEGGQPQHF
cdr3_nt: TGTGCCAGCAGTGAAGGGGAGGGCGGCCAGCCCCAGCATTTT

j_call: TRBJ1-2
d_call: -
v_call: TRBV3-1/TRBV3-2
clone_size: -
cdr3_aa: CASSQTSGYGYTF
cdr3_nt: TGTGCCAGCAGCCAAACAAGCGGCTATGGCTACACCTTC

j_call: TRBJ2-1
d_call: TRBD2
v_call: TRBV15
clone_size: -
cdr3_aa: CATSSPQREGLVKSYNEQFF
cdr3_nt: TGTGCCACCAGCAGCCCCCAGCGGGAGGGCCTCGTAAAGTCCTACAATGAGCAGTTCTTC

j_call: TRBJ2-3
d_call: -
v_call: TRBV11-3
clone_size: -
cdr3_aa: CASSPPGWAGGTQYF
cdr3_nt: TGTGCCAGCAGCCCCCCTGGTTGGGCAGGCGGTACGCAGTATTTT

j_call: TRBJ1-4
d_call: -
v_call: TRBV2
clone_size: -
cdr3_aa: CASSWTELNEKLFF
cdr3_nt: TGTGCCAGCAGCTGGACAGAATTAAATGAAAAACTGTTTTTT

j_call: TRBJ2-7
d_call: TRBD1
v_call: TRBV18
clone_size: -
cdr3_aa: CASSVDRARTPYEQYF
cdr3_nt: TGTGCCAGCTCAGTAGACAGGGCCCGAACCCCCTACGAGCAGTACTTC

j_call: TRBJ1-1
d_call: TRBD1
v_call: TRBV5-6
clone_size: -
cdr3_aa: CASSLLAGGTEAFF
cdr3_nt: TGTGCCAGCAGCTTGTTGGCAGGGGGCACTGAAGCTTTCTTT

j_call: TRBJ2-1
d_call: -
v_call: TRBV19
clone_size: few
cdr3_aa: CASSIGANEQFF
cdr3_nt: TGTGCCAGTAGTATAGGGGCTAATGAGCAGTTCTTC

j_call: TRBJ1-1
d_call: -
v_call: TRBV13
clone_size: -
cdr3_aa: CASSLGLRQGQNTEAFF
cdr3_nt: TGTGCCAGCAGCTTAGGCCTGAGGCAGGGCCAGAACACTGAAGCTTTCTTT

j_call: TRBJ2-7
d_call: TRBD1
v_call: TRBV6-5
clone_size: -
cdr3_aa: CASSPWTGSYEQYF
cdr3_nt: TGTGCCAGCAGTCCCTGGACAGGCTCCTACGAGCAGTACTTC

j_call: TRBJ1-2
d_call: -
v_call: TRBV5-6
clone_size: -
cdr3_aa: CASSLVGGPTYGYTF
cdr3_nt: TGTGCCAGCAGCTTGGTGGGGGGACCCACCTATGGCTACACCTTC

j_call: TRBJ2-2
d_call: -
v_call: TRBV9
clone_size: once
cdr3_aa: CAGATGNTGELFF
cdr3_nt: TGTGCCGGTGCAACAGGGAACACCGGGGAGCTGTTTTTT

j_call: TRBJ1-2
d_call: -
v_call: TRBV7-9
clone_size: few
cdr3_aa: CASSPPLTRGYGYTF
cdr3_nt: TGTGCCAGCAGCCCGCCTCTAACGAGGGGATATGGCTACACCTTC

j_call: TRBJ2-5
d_call: -
v_call: TRBV10-3
clone_size: many
cdr3_aa: CAISERQQETQYF
cdr3_nt: TGTGCCATCAGTGAGCGGCAGCAAGAGACCCAGTACTTC

j_call: TRBJ2-1
d_call: TRBD1
v_call: TRBV3-1/TRBV3-2
clone_size: -
cdr3_aa: CASSQEGGRGLKSYNEQFF
cdr3_nt: TGTGCCAGCAGCCAAGAAGGGGGAAGGGGGCTAAAGTCCTACAATGAGCAGTTCTTC

j_call: TRBJ2-5
d_call: -
v_call: TRBV2
clone_size: few
cdr3_aa: CASSDRQGDGETQYF
cdr3_nt: TGTGCCAGCAGCGACAGACAAGGGGATGGAGAGACCCAGTACTTC

j_call: TRBJ1-1
d_call: -
v_call: TRBV5-1
clone_size: -
cdr3_aa: CASRHHTGLENTEAFF
cdr3_nt: TGCGCCAGCAGGCACCACACAGGGTTGGAGAACACTGAAGCTTTCTTT